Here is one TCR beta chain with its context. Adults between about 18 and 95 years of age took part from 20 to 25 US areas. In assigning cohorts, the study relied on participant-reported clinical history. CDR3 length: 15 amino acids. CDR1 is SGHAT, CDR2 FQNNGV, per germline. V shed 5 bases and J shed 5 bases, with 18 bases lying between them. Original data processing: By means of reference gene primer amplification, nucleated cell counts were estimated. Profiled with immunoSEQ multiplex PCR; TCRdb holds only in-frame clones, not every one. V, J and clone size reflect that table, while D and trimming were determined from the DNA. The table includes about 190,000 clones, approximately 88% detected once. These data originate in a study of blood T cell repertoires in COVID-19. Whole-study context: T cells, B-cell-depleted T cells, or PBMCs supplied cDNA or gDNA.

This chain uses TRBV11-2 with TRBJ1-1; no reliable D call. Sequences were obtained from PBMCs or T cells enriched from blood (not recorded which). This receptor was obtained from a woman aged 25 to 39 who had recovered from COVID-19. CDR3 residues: CASSRSPTGETEAFF. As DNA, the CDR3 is TGTGCCAGCAGCCGCTCACCAACCGGGGAAACTGAAGCTTTCTTT.